These 30 T cell receptor beta chains were sequenced from one sample in a study of blood T cell repertoires in COVID-19. Produced via immunoSEQ multiplex PCR; TCRdb's table is partial and in-frame only. This sample yields some 400,000 clones, of which around 90% are seen a single time; around 3% belongs to the top ten. The sequenced sample consisted of peripheral blood. These receptors all come from a human donor in a cohort sampled during active COVID-19.

The sample holds one count of this clone. This chain joins TRBV30 and TRBJ1-1; possible D gene TRBD1, 6 bases. The CDR3 loop spans 15 amino acids. The V end lost 2 bases, the J end lost 2 bases, and 15 bases lay between the germline ends. The V gene's germline CDR1 is GTSNPN and CDR2 SVGIG (reference sequence). As DNA, the CDR3 is TGTGCCTGGAGTCAGGGCCCAGGGGCAAACACTGAAGCTTTCTTT. Translated, it gives CAWSQGPGANTEAFF.

This chain links TRBV7-8 with TRBJ2-2; 13 bases are shared with TRBD2. This CDR3 has 18 amino acids. Germline lookup yields CDR1 SGHVS and CDR2 FQNEAQ. The J segment lost 7 bases and the V segment lost 3 bases, leaving 11 bases of the junction unmatched. The CDR3 loop reads CASSFPGLAGPMGGELFF. The CDR3 DNA reads TGTGCCAGCAGCTTTCCGGGACTAGCGGGACCTATGGGCGGGGAGCTGTTTTTT.

The genes are TRBV3-1 (or the pseudogene TRBV3-2) and TRBJ2-5; 9 bases are shared with TRBD2. The CDR3 extends over 19 amino acids. Losses at the gene ends were 0 bases for V and 5 bases for J; bases not matched to a gene: 16. Per the germline V gene, CDR1 is LGHDT and CDR2 is YNNKEL (reference sequence). CDR3 loop: CASSQDLELAGEIWETQYF. The CDR3 DNA reads as TGTGCCAGCAGCCAAGATCTCGAACTAGCGGGTGAGATCTGGGAGACCCAGTACTTC.

The chain couples TRBV15 to TRBJ1-2; D remains unclear. V shed 0 bases and J shed 5 bases, with 16 bases lying between them. This CDR3 has 16 amino acids. Germline loops: CDR1 LNHNV, CDR2 YYDKDF (reference sequence). As DNA, the CDR3 is TGTGCCACCAGCAGAGATCAGGTCTCCAACAAATATGGCTACACCTTC. It translates to CATSRDQVSNKYGYTF.

This clone appeared once. The chain couples TRBV10-3 to TRBJ2-3; 15 bases are shared with TRBD2. The CDR3 sequence is 17 residues long. V trimming: 5 bases; J trimming: 5 bases; junction bases outside the gene matches: 8. The germline V gene has CDR1 ENHRY and CDR2 SYGVKD. As DNA, the CDR3 is TGTGCCATCAGTAACGGGACTAGCGGGAGGTGGAGAGATACGCAGTATTTT. Amino acid sequence: CAISNGTSGRWRDTQYF.

The chain combines TRBV3-1 (or the pseudogene TRBV3-2) with TRBJ1-3; weak D call: TRBD1 (5 bases). The CDR3 length is 13 residues. The V gene lost 6 bases and the J gene lost 9 bases, with 15 bases spanning the gap. Germline-derived CDR1 and CDR2 are LGHDT and YNNKEL (reference sequence). Here the CDR3 DNA reads TGTGCCAGCAGGGGGGTAACGGGAGGCACCATATATTTT. It translates to CASRGVTGGTIYF.

J is TRBJ2-2 and V is TRBV10-3; 9 nucleotides agree with TRBD1. CDR1 is ENHRY, CDR2 SYGVKD, per germline. V gave up 4 bases and J gave up 7 bases; unmatched junction bases: 7. CDR3 length: 15 amino acids. In nucleotides, the CDR3 is TGTGCCATCAGTGGGATGACAGGGGGAGTCGGGGAGCTGTTTTTT. Its translation is CAISGMTGGVGELFF.

V is TRBV4-2 and J is TRBJ1-4, with D maybe TRBD1 (6 bases). Per the germline V gene, CDR1 is LGHNA and CDR2 is YNFKEQ. This CDR3 spans 16 amino acids. V was cut by 4 bases and J by 8 bases, with 20 bases left in between. Here the CDR3 reads CASSPPTGRGREKLFF. The CDR3 nucleotides are TGTGCCAGCAGCCCTCCTACAGGGCGAGGGAGAGAAAAACTGTTTTTT.

This rearrangement joins TRBV28 to TRBJ1-1, with 9 bases aligning to TRBD1. The CDR3 covers 16 residues. From germline, CDR1 is MDHEN and CDR2 SYDVKM. V was pared by 8 bases and J by 5 bases, with 15 bases of the junction left unmatched. CDR3 nucleotide sequence: TGTGCCAGCCGGCAACCGGGACAGGGATTTTCAACTGAAGCTTTCTTT. Translated, it gives CASRQPGQGFSTEAFF.

Details on this clone: The sample has other DNA sequences that encode this CDR3 too. V usage is TRBV5-4 and J usage is TRBJ1-3; no clear D. The V end lost 1 base, the J end lost 0 bases, and 5 bases lay between the germline ends. Germline V lookup: CDR1 SGHNT, CDR2 YYREEE (reference sequence). CDR3 length: 14 amino acids. CDR3 loop: CASSLRGSGNTIYF. The CDR3 DNA follows: TGTGCCAGCAGCTTGCGGGGCTCTGGAAACACCATATATTTT.

The chain recombines TRBV5-1 with TRBJ1-4, with 8 bases lining up with TRBD1. With 2 bases clipped from V and 6 bases from J, the junction kept 6 bases outside the gene matches. The V gene's germline CDR1 is SGHRS and CDR2 YFSETQ. The CDR3 contains 15 residues. Here the CDR3 reads CASSFNRDRHEKLFF. In nucleotides, the CDR3 is TGCGCCAGCAGCTTTAACCGGGACAGGCATGAAAAACTGTTTTTT.

The chain is built from TRBV7-8 and TRBJ2-3; D may be TRBD2 (6 bases). Germline lookup yields CDR1 SGHVS and CDR2 FQNEAQ. This CDR3 region has 16 residues. Trimming stripped 4 bases from V and 3 bases from J, with 17 bases between. CDR3 loop: CASSSRRVGPTDTQYF. CDR3 in DNA: TGTGCCAGCAGCTCTAGGAGGGTGGGCCCAACAGATACGCAGTATTTT.

On this clone itself: The same CDR3 also results from other DNA sequences found in this sample. The rearrangement joins TRBV12-3 or TRBV12-4 to TRBJ1-3; D gene unclear. V was cut by 5 bases and J by 4 bases, with 9 bases left in between. The CDR3 runs 13 residues. The CDR3 region has the DNA TGTGCCAGCAGTCTGGTTGCGGGAAACACCATATATTTT. This codes for CASSLVAGNTIYF.

The chain joins TRBV5-1 to TRBJ2-1, with TRBD2 matching 12 bases. Germline lookup yields CDR1 SGHRS and CDR2 YFSETQ. This CDR3 comprises 15 residues. Trimming at V came to 2 bases and at J to 6 bases, leaving 3 bases not matched to a gene. The DNA of the CDR3 is TGCGCCAGCAGCTTAGGACTAGCGGGGCTCAATGAGCAGTTCTTC. As protein: CASSLGLAGLNEQFF.

The genes are TRBV15 and TRBJ1-3; D is uncertain. This CDR3 is built from 15 residues. Germline CDR1 and CDR2: LNHNV and YYDKDF (reference sequence). V gave up 0 bases and J gave up 0 bases, with 6 bases separating them. CDR3 DNA: TGTGCCACCAGCAGAGATTCGAGCTCTGGAAACACCATATATTTT. It is translated as CATSRDSSSGNTIYF.

V gene TRBV2 combines with J gene TRBJ1-2, with 9 bases lining up with TRBD1. Trimming cost V 6 bases and J 2 bases; bases outside gene matches: 7. The CDR3 is made up of 15 amino acids. CDR1 is SNHLY and CDR2 is FYNNEI in the germline V gene. The CDR3 loop is CASRKAGTGNYGYTF. As DNA, the CDR3 is TGTGCCAGCAGAAAAGCCGGGACAGGGAACTATGGCTACACCTTC.

The chain recombines TRBV5-6 with TRBJ1-2; TRBD1 might be the D (5 bases). Trimming removed 1 base at V and 4 bases at J, with 11 bases between. Germline lookup yields CDR1 SGHDT and CDR2 YYEEEE. This CDR3 spans 14 amino acids. CDR3 DNA sequence: TGTGCCAGCAGCTTGACAGGAGCGGGCTATGGCTACACCTTC. Translated, it gives CASSLTGAGYGYTF.

The chain uses TRBV5-1 and TRBJ2-2, with TRBD2 matching 8 bases. V was clipped by 2 bases and J by 0 bases; unmatched bases: 9. Germline CDR1 and CDR2: SGHRS and YFSETQ. The CDR3 consists of 18 residues. CDR3 DNA sequence: TGCGCCAGCAGCTTAGATCTCGGGGGGGCCTCGAACACCGGGGAGCTGTTTTTT. As protein: CASSLDLGGASNTGELFF.

V and J are TRBV20-1 and TRBJ1-1; D gene unclear. CDR1 is DFQATT, CDR2 SNEGSKA, per germline (reference sequence). V was cut by 3 bases and J by 4 bases, with 6 bases left in between. CDR3 length: 11 amino acids. CDR3: CSARRSTEAFF. As DNA, the CDR3 is TGCAGTGCTAGGAGGAGCACTGAAGCTTTCTTT.

This clone has just one count. V gene TRBV7-2 combines with J gene TRBJ1-5, with 9 bases matching TRBD1. The CDR3 sequence is 16 residues long. Per the germline V gene, CDR1 is SGHTA and CDR2 is FQGNSA. V lost 6 bases, J lost 1 base, and 7 bases stayed unmatched. The CDR3 DNA reads TGTGCCAGCAGGTCCGGGACAGGGATGAGCAATCAGCCCCAGCATTTT. This sequence encodes CASRSGTGMSNQPQHF. Full variable domain (rest looked up from reference TRBV7-2 and TRBJ1-5): GAGVSQSPSNKVTEKGKDVELRCDPISGHTALYWYRQSLGQGLEFLIYFQGNSAPDKSGLPSDRFSAERTGGSVSTLTIQRTQQEDSAVYLCASRSGTGMSNQPQHFGDGTRLSIL.

CDR3 protein: CASSIETGGNTEAFF. In DNA, the CDR3 is TGTGCCAGTAGTATAGAGACAGGGGGAAACACTGAAGCTTTCTTT. The chain combines TRBV19 with TRBJ1-1; TRBD1 aligns across 9 bases. Germline V CDR1 and CDR2: LNHDA, SQIVND (reference sequence). The CDR3 totals 15 residues. Trimming removed 0 bases from V and 2 bases from J; junction bases left unmatched: 1.

This clone was detected once. Other DNA sequences in the sample encode the same CDR3. The chain carries TRBV5-1 and TRBJ2-3, with a possible D match to TRBD2 (5 bases). V was clipped by 0 bases and J by 0 bases, with 8 bases between them. Germline V gene data show CDR1 as SGHRS and CDR2 as YFSETQ. CDR3 size: 15 residues. The CDR3 region has the DNA TGCGCCAGCAGCTTGGAAAGGACTAGCACAGATACGCAGTATTTT. Its protein product is CASSLERTSTDTQYF. Together with reference TRBV5-1 and TRBJ2-3, the CDR3 gives the full variable domain: KAGVTQTPRYLIKTRGQQVTLSCSPISGHRSVSWYQQTPGQGLQFLFEYFSETQRNKGNFPGRFSGRQFSNSRSEMNVSTLELGDSALYLCASSLERTSTDTQYFGPGTRLTVL.

This clone was seen more than once but under ten times. This chain links TRBV10-2 with TRBJ1-6; 7 nucleotides line up with TRBD1. Germline CDR1 WSHSY, CDR2 SAAADI. Losses at the gene ends were 6 bases for V and 7 bases for J; bases not matched to a gene: 9. The CDR3 consists of 15 residues. The CDR3: CASSRTTGLNSPLHF. CDR3 in DNA: TGCGCCAGCAGCCGGACGACAGGGCTAAATTCACCCCTCCACTTT.

V usage is TRBV6-6 and J usage is TRBJ2-5; TRBD2 aligns across 12 bases. This CDR3 comprises 17 residues. V trimming: 5 bases; J trimming: 1 base; junction bases outside the gene matches: 8. Per germline, CDR1 MNHNY and CDR2 SVGAGI (reference sequence). CDR3 bases: TGTGCCAGCAGTCCTCTCACTAGCGGGAGGATCCAAGAGACCCAGTACTTC. Its protein is CASSPLTSGRIQETQYF.

This clone has only one observation. V is TRBV7-9 and J is TRBJ2-1; 8 bases line up with TRBD2. There are 18 residues in the CDR3. The V segment lost 4 bases and the J segment 3 bases; nucleotides outside the gene matches: 14. Germline lookup yields CDR1 SEHNR and CDR2 FQNEAQ (reference sequence). The CDR3 loop reads CASSSTVGLGTSYNEQFF. CDR3 DNA sequence: TGTGCCAGCAGCTCCACCGTAGGGCTTGGGACTAGCTACAATGAGCAGTTCTTC.

The chain recombines TRBV4-1 with TRBJ2-7; TRBD1 is a possible D gene (5 bases). Trimming removed 1 base at V and 5 bases at J, with 15 bases between. Germline V CDR1 and CDR2: MGHRA, YSYEKL. CDR3 length: 15 residues. The CDR3 DNA reads as TGCGCCAGCAGCCAAGCACGGCGACAGTTAGACGAGCAGTACTTC. Its translation is CASSQARRQLDEQYF.

In its sample, this clone was seen a few times. V gene TRBV19 combines with J gene TRBJ1-1; D unclear. V shed 5 bases and J shed 0 bases, with 7 bases lying between them. Germline CDR1 LNHDA, CDR2 SQIVND (reference sequence). The CDR3 is made up of 13 amino acids. CDR3 protein: CASSASVNTEAFF. DNA for the CDR3: TGTGCCAGTAGTGCCTCAGTGAACACTGAAGCTTTCTTT. Drawing the rest from reference TRBV19 and TRBJ1-1, the complete variable domain is DGGITQSPKYLFRKEGQNVTLSCEQNLNHDAMYWYRQDPGQGLRLIYYSQIVNDFQKGDIAEGYSVSREKKESFPLTVTSAQKNPTAFYLCASSASVNTEAFFGQGTRLTVV.

This clone was counted a few times. The chain recombines TRBV7-9 with TRBJ2-1; 7 bases line up with TRBD1. Germline V gene sequence: CDR1 SEHNR, CDR2 FQNEAQ (reference sequence). V shed 7 bases, J shed 5 bases, and the junction held 11 bases outside the gene matches. The CDR3 has 15 residues. The CDR3 sequence is CASNSDRTSHNEQFF. CDR3 DNA sequence: TGTGCCAGCAACTCGGACAGGACTTCGCACAATGAGCAGTTCTTC.

The chain carries TRBV10-1 and TRBJ2-1; 8 nucleotides match TRBD2. The CDR3 contains 16 residues. Germline CDR1 WNHNN, CDR2 SYGVQD (reference sequence). V lost 3 bases to trimming and J lost 2 bases; unmatched junction nucleotides: 6. The CDR3 protein is CASSDLPSGPYNEQFF. CDR3 sequence (DNA): TGCGCCAGCAGTGACTTACCTAGCGGGCCCTACAATGAGCAGTTCTTC.

This clone was seen a handful of times. V and J are TRBV4-1 and TRBJ2-7; tentative D call: TRBD2 (5 bases). The germline gives CDR1 MGHRA, CDR2 YSYEKL. The CDR3 has 16 residues. The V and J ends lost 3 bases and 0 bases respectively, with 15 bases between them. The DNA for the CDR3 is TGCGCCAGCAGCCACACCGTGAGGGTTGGCTCCTACGAGCAGTACTTC. It is translated as CASSHTVRVGSYEQYF.